Many counts were recorded for the clone carrying this TCR beta chain. The data are from a study of spatial heterogeneity in lung cancer. Germline CDR1 is SQVTM and CDR2 is ANQGSEA. The CDR3 is made up of 10 amino acids. Trimming pared 6 bases from V and 10 bases from J, leaving 13 bases between. The time point here: blood at routine non-recurrence follow-up after resection. On each TCR cDNA molecule, a unique molecular identifier was present. MiXCR, run by TCRdb on the 5' RACE reads, gives a single entry per CDR3 protein. This sample carries about 36,000 distinct CDR3 sequences, more than 6.5% of them seen once, and the ten largest clones take approximately 8.8%.

The sequences come from PBMCs, collected at follow-up. The TCR comes from a male donor with early-stage non-small cell lung cancer. The V and J genes are TRBV29-1 and TRBJ2-7; D may match TRBD1 or TRBD2 (5 bases each). CDR3 region: CSVEFGGQYF. CDR3 sequence (DNA): TGCAGCGTCGAGTTTGGGGGACAGTACTTC.